This T cell receptor beta chain was sequenced in a study of T cell changes during pregnancy in multiple sclerosis. CDR3 length equals 14 residues. V shed 4 bases and J 8 bases; nucleotides not matched to a gene: 13. Germline CDR1 reads SQVTM; CDR2 reads ANQGSEA. Data came from immunoSEQ multiplex PCR; TCRdb stores just in-frame clones and leaves some out. In the table there are some 50,000 clones, around 93% of which are singletons. The sequence was collected from a female donor with multiple sclerosis, enrolled in a pregnancy study. The rearrangement joins TRBV29-1 to TRBJ1-2, with 7 bases fitting TRBD1. This sample comprised CD8+ T cells from peripheral blood mononuclear cells, obtained in the second trimester of pregnancy. This CDR3 is CSVGTGVHLWGYTF. DNA for the CDR3: TGCAGCGTTGGCACAGGGGTCCACCTCTGGGGCTACACCTTC.